The sequence of this T cell receptor (beta chain) was determined in a study of T cell repertoires in cytomegalovirus infection. Overall study results and limits: Across the ex vivo response, the dominant clonotypes were HLA-C-restricted CMV-specific TCR beta clonotypes.

Details on this clonotype: Its antigen is as yet unknown.

The CDR3 consists of 14 residues. Germline values: CDR1 SGDLS, CDR2 YYNGEE. With 4 bases clipped from V and 5 bases from J, the junction kept 5 bases outside the gene matches. TCRdb independently ran MiXCR on the reads; one entry per CDR3 protein. The sample contains over 120,000 distinct CDR3 sequences, around 30% of which appear only once. The chain recombines TRBV9 with TRBJ1-1; 10 positions match TRBD1. Material: CD8+ T cells from cultured PBMCs, obtained from culture after CMV antigen stimulation. This TCR was sampled from a human donor in good health (CMV status not recorded). Some clones in this sample may be carry-over from other donors' samples. The CDR3 region is CASSPGQGRTEAFF. The CDR3 DNA follows: TGTGCCAGCAGCCCGGGACAGGGGAGGACTGAAGCTTTCTTT. Drawing the rest from reference TRBV9 and TRBJ1-1, the complete variable domain is DSGVTQTPKHLITATGQRVTLRCSPRSGDLSVYWYQQSLDQGLQFLIQYYNGEERAKGNILERFSAQQFPDLHSELNLSSLELGDSALYFCASSPGQGRTEAFFGQGTRLTVV.